A single sample is the source of the 3 T cell receptor beta chains below, sequenced in a study of blood T cell repertoires in COVID-19 (dated by TCRdb to about 2020). To prepare the library, the immunoSEQ multiplex PCR assay was applied. This is the immuneACCESS table as TCRdb keeps it, with only in-frame sequences that have V and J called. A part of the clones is gone; compared with another copy, unresolved V genes explain less than half, and the rest is unexplained. For this sample there are around 260,000 clones; around 84% appear just once. About 4% of the sample lies in the top ten. Sequenced material: PBMCs or T cells enriched from blood (not recorded which). These receptors came from a man aged 30 to 45 with acute COVID-19.

The sample holds a few counts of this clone. This chain links TRBV27 with TRBJ2-6; 14 bases match TRBD2. There are 19 residues in the CDR3. Germline CDR1 and CDR2: MNHEY and SMNVEV (reference sequence). The V segment lost 1 base and the J segment 3 bases; nucleotides outside the gene matches: 5. CDR3 amino acids: CASSLFAGLAGGGANVLTF. The CDR3 coding sequence is TGTGCCAGCAGTTTATTCGCCGGACTAGCGGGGGGTGGGGCCAACGTCCTGACTTTC.

The chain joins TRBV5-5 to TRBJ1-2; perhaps TRBD1 as D (5 bases). Germline CDR1 SGHKS, CDR2 YYEKEE (reference sequence). This CDR3 contains 14 residues. V was cut by 4 bases and J by 6 bases, with 16 bases left in between. The CDR3 region has the DNA TGTGCCAGCAGCGAATCACAGGAAAGAGATGGCTACACCTTC. Translated, it gives CASSESQERDGYTF.

On this clone: The same CDR3 can be traced to other DNA sequences in this sample. The chain links TRBV3-1 (or the pseudogene TRBV3-2) to TRBJ1-1; a possible D gene is TRBD1 (5 bases). The CDR3 is 11 amino acids. The V end lost 6 bases, the J end lost 5 bases, and 7 bases lay between the germline ends. Germline CDR1 LGHDT, CDR2 YNNKEL (reference sequence). The CDR3 loop is CASSRGTEAFF. In nucleotides, the CDR3 is TGTGCCAGCAGTAGGGGTACTGAAGCTTTCTTT.